The 8 T cell receptor beta chains listed next were all sequenced from one sample in a study of blood T cell repertoires in COVID-19. Sequenced by immunoSEQ multiplex PCR; TCRdb stores in-frame clones only, minus some. The sample gives some 390,000 clones, 70% to 90% of which show up once; about 1.6% is in the top ten. The sequenced sample was peripheral blood. These receptors were obtained from a woman between 35 and 50 years old with COVID-19, enrolled during active disease.

V is TRBV28 and J is TRBJ2-7; 10 bases line up with TRBD2. With 3 bases clipped from V and 1 base from J, the junction kept 12 bases outside the gene matches. The CDR3 runs 18 residues. CDR1 and CDR2 from the germline V gene are MDHEN and SYDVKM. CDR3 loop: CASSLPLGLATRSYEQYF. CDR3 nucleotides: TGTGCCAGCAGTTTGCCCTTGGGACTAGCGACTCGTTCCTACGAGCAGTACTTC. The full variable domain, with the rest looked up from reference TRBV28 and TRBJ2-7, is DVKVTQSSRYLVKRTGEKVFLECVQDMDHENMFWYRQDPGLGLRLIYFSYDVKMKEKGDIPEGYSVSREKKERFSLILESASTNQTSMYLCASSLPLGLATRSYEQYFGPGTRLTVT.

The rearrangement links TRBV19 to TRBJ1-3; 8 bases line up with TRBD1. The CDR3 covers 15 residues. V dropped 6 bases and J dropped 4; count of bases not matched to a gene: 8. Germline V gene lookup returns CDR1 LNHDA and CDR2 SQIVND (reference sequence). Here the CDR3 reads CASSLPGQVGNTIYF. As DNA, the CDR3 is TGTGCCAGTAGCCTACCGGGACAGGTGGGAAACACCATATATTTT.

The chain carries TRBV19 and TRBJ2-1; possible D gene TRBD2, 5 bases. CDR3 size: 18 residues. The ends were cut back, 0 bases at V and 0 bases at J, with 15 bases in the middle. CDR1 and CDR2 (germline): LNHDA, SQIVND (reference sequence). The CDR3, as DNA: TGTGCCAGTAGTATAGATCATAGTGCGGGCCCCTCCTACAATGAGCAGTTCTTC. This encodes CASSIDHSAGPSYNEQFF.

This clone showed up just once. The V and J genes are TRBV18 and TRBJ2-2, with a possible D match to TRBD2 (5 bases). The CDR3 spans 15 residues. V dropped 3 bases and J dropped 4 bases, with 12 bases sitting between them. Germline CDR1 reads KGHSH; CDR2 reads LQKENI. The chain's CDR3 is CASSPEGRGTGELFF. CDR3 coding DNA: TGTGCCAGCTCACCTGAGGGCCGGGGCACCGGGGAGCTGTTTTTT.

The CDR3 protein is CASRITLPGTGGFNQPQHF. The CDR3 DNA follows: TGTGCCAGTCGGATTACCCTCCCCGGGACAGGGGGCTTTAATCAGCCCCAGCATTTT. The rearrangement joins TRBV19 to TRBJ1-5, with 12 bases aligning to TRBD1. Per germline, CDR1 LNHDA and CDR2 SQIVND (reference sequence). CDR3 size: 19 residues. Germline trimming cut 8 bases from V and 4 bases from J; bases unmatched to any gene: 18.

This CDR3 reads CASRRNQNRGERNTIYF. The CDR3 region has the DNA TGTGCCAGCAGAAGAAACCAAAACAGGGGTGAAAGAAACACCATATATTTT. The chain joins TRBV27 to TRBJ1-3, with TRBD1 matching 7 bases. This CDR3 has 17 amino acids. The germline gives CDR1 MNHEY, CDR2 SMNVEV (reference sequence). Trimming at V came to 6 bases and at J to 5 bases, leaving 16 bases not matched to a gene.

The rearrangement joins TRBV10-3 to TRBJ2-1; the match to TRBD2 covers 7 bases. The CDR3 has 17 amino acids. CDR1 is ENHRY and CDR2 is SYGVKD in the germline V gene. J was trimmed by 4 bases and V by 2 bases; bases with no gene match: 11. The CDR3 region is CAISEAKRGLGYNEQFF. The CDR3, as DNA: TGTGCCATCAGTGAGGCAAAGCGGGGTTTGGGGTACAATGAGCAGTTCTTC.

The table lists this clone with a count of one. The rearrangement joins TRBV7-2 to TRBJ1-2; 9 bases are a match to TRBD1. Germline CDR1 reads SGHTA; CDR2 reads FQGNSA. CDR3 length: 14 amino acids. V dropped 5 bases and J dropped 4; count of bases not matched to a gene: 5. The CDR3 loop is CASSPDRGLYGYTF. In DNA, the CDR3 is TGTGCCAGCAGCCCGGACAGGGGTCTCTATGGCTACACCTTC.